The 31 T cell receptor beta chains below were found in one sample sequenced in a study of yellow fever vaccine responses in identical twins. TCRdb re-analysed the RT-PCR reads in MiXCR, keeping a single row per CDR3 protein. The table shows approximately 640 distinct CDR3 sequences, with 74% occurring only once. Sequencing used T cells from blood (PBMCs), unsorted or a sorted subset (not recorded which), obtained before or after yellow fever vaccination (not recorded which). These receptors came from a female donor who received the yellow fever vaccine.

The chain carries TRBV20-1 and TRBJ2-4, with D perhaps matching TRBD1 or TRBD2 (6 bases each). CDR3 length: 14 residues. V lost 0 bases and J lost 8, with 14 bases in between. In germline, CDR1 is DFQATT, CDR2 SNEGSKA (reference sequence). The CDR3: CSARDTRGPDIQYF. The CDR3 DNA is TGCAGTGCTAGAGATACCCGGGGGCCGGACATTCAGTACTTC.

V gene TRBV6-1 combines with J gene TRBJ2-3, with D tentatively TRBD2 (6 bases). Germline V gene data show CDR1 as MNHNS and CDR2 as SASEGT. Trimming cost V 7 bases and J 2 bases, with 16 bases left between them. This CDR3 has 15 amino acids. The CDR3 loop is CASTGGSSLTDTQYF. The CDR3, as DNA: TGTGCCAGCACCGGGGGAAGTTCCCTCACAGATACGCAGTATTTT.

The chain joins TRBV20-1 to TRBJ2-3, with TRBD2 matching 8 bases. CDR1 DFQATT and CDR2 SNEGSKA come from the germline V gene (reference sequence). The CDR3 totals 13 residues. Trimming removed 6 bases from V and 5 bases from J; junction bases left unmatched: 7. This chain's CDR3 is CSALGLAVDTQYF. The CDR3 nucleotides are TGCAGTGCCCTCGGACTAGCCGTAGATACGCAGTATTTT.

V is TRBV12-3 or TRBV12-4 and J is TRBJ1-6, with a tentative D call TRBD1 (5 bases). The CDR3 extends over 15 amino acids. V was pared by 1 base and J by 5 bases, with 9 bases between. The CDR3 here is CASSLEGLHNSPLHF. DNA for the CDR3: TGTGCCAGCAGTTTAGAGGGGTTACATAATTCACCCCTCCACTTT.

This chain joins TRBV11-3 and TRBJ2-1; D remains ambiguous. V dropped 5 bases and J dropped 5 bases, with 10 bases sitting between them. This CDR3 comprises 13 residues. The germline gives CDR1 SGHNT, CDR2 YENEEA. The CDR3 DNA reads TGTGCCAGCAGCGGACGGGTGGACAATGAGCAGTTCTTC. This translates into CASSGRVDNEQFF.

The genes are TRBV10-3 and TRBJ1-5; D not resolved. The germline V and J ends were trimmed by 3 bases and 7 bases, with 19 bases remaining between them. The V gene's germline CDR1 is ENHRY and CDR2 SYGVKD. CDR3 length: 16 amino acids. The CDR3 nucleotides are TGTGCCATCAGTGACAAGGGCCCGATCGGTGGACAGCCCCAGCATTTT. As protein: CAISDKGPIGGQPQHF.

J is TRBJ2-2 and V is TRBV21-1. TRBV21-1 is listed as a pseudogene. CDR3 size: 12 residues. The chain's CDR3 is CASAAETGELFF. DNA of the CDR3: TGTGCCAGCGCCGCGGAAACCGGGGAGCTGTTTTTT.

The chain uses TRBV9 and TRBJ2-2; 15 bases fit TRBD2. Germline trimming cut 3 bases from V and 6 bases from J; bases unmatched to any gene: 6. The length of the CDR3 is 17 residues. In germline, CDR1 is SGDLS, CDR2 YYNGEE. In nucleotides, the CDR3 is TGTGCCAGCAGCGGCGAGGGACTAGCGGGGGGCTCCGGGGAGCTGTTTTTT. Translated, it gives CASSGEGLAGGSGELFF.

The chain couples TRBV10-3 to TRBJ1-2; D uncertain. Trimming pared 0 bases from V and 3 bases from J, leaving 11 bases between. Germline V CDR1 and CDR2: ENHRY, SYGVKD. The CDR3 totals 15 residues. The CDR3 loop reads CAISESGRTYYGYTF. The CDR3 nucleotides read TGTGCCATCAGTGAGTCAGGCAGGACCTACTATGGCTACACCTTC.

This clonotype was recorded only once. The genes are TRBV11-1 and TRBJ2-7; 9 bases match TRBD2. CDR1 is SGHAT, CDR2 FQDESV, per germline (reference sequence). The CDR3 has 14 residues. Trimming at V came to 5 bases and at J to 1 base, leaving 3 bases not matched to a gene. Here the CDR3 DNA reads TGTGCCAGCAGCCCGACTAGCGGTTCCTACGAGCAGTACTTC. Amino acids: CASSPTSGSYEQYF. The full variable domain, completed using reference TRBV11-1 and TRBJ2-7, is EAEVAQSPRYKITEKSQAVAFWCDPISGHATLYWYRQILGQGPELLVQFQDESVVDDSQLPKDRFSAERLKGVDSTLKIQPAELGDSAMYLCASSPTSGSYEQYFGPGTRLTVT.

The J gene is TRBJ1-1, the V gene TRBV29-1; maybe TRBD1 (6 bases). The length of the CDR3 is 13 residues. The V end was cut by 8 bases, the J end by 5 bases, with 18 bases between. CDR1 and CDR2 (germline): SQVTM, ANQGSEA. CDR3 bases: TGCAGCTTCCGGGGGGGCGCGGTTACTGAAGCTTTCTTT. Translating gives CSFRGGAVTEAFF.

This rearrangement joins TRBV28 to TRBJ2-7, with D hard to call. The CDR3 runs 14 residues. The V gene's germline CDR1 is MDHEN and CDR2 SYDVKM. Trimming left V 6 bases short and J 2 bases short, with 14 bases between. The CDR3 nucleotides read TGTGCCAGCAGCCCCATAGTAGACCCCTACGAGCAGTACTTC. Residues: CASSPIVDPYEQYF.

V is TRBV20-1 and J is TRBJ2-3, with no clear D. The CDR3 is made up of 13 amino acids. Germline CDR1 reads DFQATT; CDR2 reads SNEGSKA (reference sequence). The ends were cut back, 6 bases at V and 2 bases at J, with 12 bases in the middle. The CDR3 reads CSARKGYTDTQYF. The DNA of the CDR3 is TGCAGTGCCCGGAAAGGGTACACAGATACGCAGTATTTT.

This clonotype appeared once. The gene calls are TRBV30 and TRBJ1-6; a possible D gene is TRBD1 (5 bases). Germline V gene lookup returns CDR1 GTSNPN and CDR2 SVGIG (reference sequence). The CDR3 has 15 residues. Trimming removed 1 base at V and 8 bases at J, with 15 bases between. Written as DNA, the CDR3 is TGTGCCTGGAGTGACCCGGGACTCAACTATTCACCCCTCCACTTT. It is translated as CAWSDPGLNYSPLHF.

The chain links TRBV7-6 to TRBJ2-1; 9 nucleotides match TRBD2. This CDR3 has 14 amino acids. Germline CDR1 is SGHVS and CDR2 is FNYEAQ. The CDR3 DNA follows: TGTGCTAGCGGGAGCGCGAGCTCCTACAATGAGCAGTTCTTC. The encoded protein is CASGSASSYNEQFF. Filled out from reference TRBV7-6 and TRBJ2-1, the complete variable domain reads GAGVSQSPRYKVTKRGQDVALRCDPISGHVSLYWYRQALGQGPEFLTYFNYEAQQDKSGLPNDRFSAERPEGSISTLTIQRTEQRDSAMYRCASGSASSYNEQFFGPGTRLTVL.

This clonotype is large in the sample. The V gene is TRBV27, the J gene TRBJ1-1; D uncertain. CDR1 MNHEY and CDR2 SMNVEV come from the germline V gene (reference sequence). Trimming shortened V by 2 bases and J by 3 bases, and 7 bases separated the two germline ends. The CDR3 is 13 residues long. The CDR3 spells CASSLEQHTEAFF. The CDR3 coding sequence is TGTGCCAGCAGTTTAGAACAGCACACTGAAGCTTTCTTT.

The chain links TRBV15 to TRBJ1-1; the D is unclear. With 6 bases removed from V and 7 bases from J, the gap between germline ends came to 15 bases. Germline V CDR1 and CDR2: LNHNV, YYDKDF (reference sequence). The CDR3 runs to 13 residues. CDR3 nucleotides: TGTGCCACCAGTCTAGAGACTGGGAATGAAGCTTTCTTT. Protein product: CATSLETGNEAFF. The whole variable domain, filled in from reference TRBV15 and TRBJ1-1, reads DAMVIQNPRYQVTQFGKPVTLSCSQTLNHNVMYWYQQKSSQAPKLLFHYYDKDFNNEADTPDNFQSRRPNTSFCFLDIRSPGLGDTAMYLCATSLETGNEAFFGQGTRLTVV.

This chain joins TRBV23-1 and TRBJ1-3; 10 nucleotides align to TRBD1. TRBV23-1 is annotated as an ORF whose role is uncertain. V gave up 4 bases and J gave up 4 bases; unmatched junction bases: 7. There are 16 residues in the CDR3. CDR3 DNA: TGCGCCAGCAGTCCCTCGGGGACAGGGGCAGGAAACACCATATATTTT. Protein sequence: CASSPSGTGAGNTIYF.

This clonotype was counted a few times. The CDR3: CASSQDGRAYNEQFF. As DNA, the CDR3 is TGCGCCAGCAGCCAAGACGGGAGGGCCTACAATGAGCAGTTCTTC. This chain connects TRBV4-1 to TRBJ2-1; the match to TRBD2 covers 8 bases. Germline V CDR1 and CDR2: MGHRA, YSYEKL. This CDR3 has 15 amino acids. The junction had 0 bases not matched to a gene; V was cut back by 0 bases and J by 2 bases.

The CDR3 DNA is TGTGCCAGCAGTGAATGGGACGAGCAGTACGTC. Translation: CASSEWDEQYV. V is TRBV2 and J is TRBJ2-7; no firm D call. The germline V and J ends were trimmed by 2 bases and 5 bases, with 4 bases remaining between them. Germline V gives CDR1 SNHLY, CDR2 FYNNEI. The CDR3 totals 11 residues.

The chain has TRBV4-3 and TRBJ2-7; no clear D gene. V was pared by 0 bases and J by 4 bases, with 7 bases between. The CDR3 is 13 residues long. The germline gives CDR1 LGHNA, CDR2 YSLEER. The CDR3, as DNA: TGCGCCAGCAGCCAAGAGGCGGAGTACGAGCAGTACTTC. Translating gives CASSQEAEYEQYF.

J is TRBJ1-2 and V is TRBV4-3; D not resolved. Trimming cost V 0 bases and J 1 base, with 18 bases left between them. CDR3 length: 18 residues. Germline V CDR1 and CDR2: LGHNA, YSLEER. CDR3 sequence reads: CASSQEWGGGEINYGYTF. CDR3 DNA: TGCGCCAGCAGCCAAGAATGGGGTGGTGGGGAAATTAACTATGGCTACACCTTC.

This clonotype was detected only a few times. J is TRBJ1-3 and V is TRBV5-6; D uncertain. The CDR3 totals 11 residues. Trimming removed 1 base from V and 6 bases from J, with 2 bases in between. Germline assignment: CDR1 SGHDT and CDR2 YYEEEE. DNA of the CDR3: TGTGCCAGCAGCTTGTTAAACACCATATATTTT. Translation: CASSLLNTIYF.

V is TRBV11-3 and J is TRBJ2-3; perhaps TRBD2 as D (6 bases). Germline loops: CDR1 SGHNT, CDR2 YENEEA. Trimming left V 0 bases short and J 1 base short, with 14 bases between. There are 17 residues in the CDR3. CDR3 in amino acids: CASSLEGRDSRTDTQYF. DNA for the CDR3: TGTGCCAGCAGCTTAGAAGGCCGGGACTCACGCACAGATACGCAGTATTTT.

This rearrangement joins TRBV7-6 to TRBJ1-1; D remains ambiguous. Trimming took off 3 bases at V and 2 bases at J, with 7 bases between the two ends. CDR1 and CDR2 from the germline V gene are SGHVS and FNYEAQ. The CDR3 covers 13 residues. The DNA of the CDR3 is TGTGCCAGCAGCTTTCTGTTTAACACTGAAGCTTTCTTT. Protein sequence: CASSFLFNTEAFF.

This chain joins TRBV15 and TRBJ2-1; maybe TRBD2 (5 bases). Germline V CDR1 and CDR2: LNHNV, YYDKDF (reference sequence). CDR3 size: 11 residues. V dropped 9 bases and J dropped 9 bases, with 12 bases sitting between them. The CDR3 DNA follows: TGTGCCACAGAGCTAAGCGGTGAGCAGTTCTTC. The encoded protein is CATELSGEQFF.

The chain joins TRBV7-6 to TRBJ2-3, with D maybe TRBD2 (6 bases). This CDR3 is 15 amino acids long. Between the trimmed V and J ends, which lost 2 bases and 0 bases, there was a span of 9 bases. The germline V gene has CDR1 SGHVS and CDR2 FNYEAQ. CDR3 in DNA: TGTGCCAGCAGCTTATTAGCGGAGAGCACAGATACGCAGTATTTT. It specifies CASSLLAESTDTQYF.

This chain connects TRBV6-2 or TRBV6-3 to TRBJ2-1, with D tentatively TRBD2 (5 bases). Trimming removed 1 base from V and 2 bases from J, with 9 bases in between. From germline, CDR1 is MNHEY and CDR2 SVGEGT. The CDR3 has 15 residues. CDR3 protein: CASSYYWGAYNEQFF. In DNA, the CDR3 is TGTGCCAGCAGTTACTATTGGGGAGCCTACAATGAGCAGTTCTTC.

The chain is built from TRBV28 and TRBJ1-2; 9 nucleotides match TRBD1. The CDR3 length is 14 residues. CDR1 and CDR2 (germline): MDHEN, SYDVKM. The J segment lost 5 bases and the V segment lost 3 bases, leaving 4 bases of the junction unmatched. In DNA form, the CDR3 reads TGTGCCAGCAGTTTCTTACAGGGGGCTTATGGCTACACCTTC. Translated: CASSFLQGAYGYTF.

V is TRBV5-5 and J is TRBJ1-1; D uncertain. The CDR3 loop spans 13 amino acids. Germline V lookup: CDR1 SGHKS, CDR2 YYEKEE (reference sequence). The V end was cut by 4 bases, the J end by 4 bases, with 11 bases between. DNA for the CDR3: TGTGCCAGCAGCCACGGAACGGGCACTGAAGCTTTCTTT. This translates into CASSHGTGTEAFF.

By proportion, this clonotype is hyperexpanded. V usage is TRBV4-3 and J usage is TRBJ1-1; D uncertain. Germline V lookup: CDR1 LGHNA, CDR2 YSLEER. CDR3 length equals 13 residues. The ends were cut back, 0 bases at V and 0 bases at J, with 2 bases in the middle. The CDR3 loop is CASSQELNTEAFF. The CDR3 nucleotides read TGCGCCAGCAGCCAAGAATTGAACACTGAAGCTTTCTTT.